The clone carrying this T cell receptor (beta chain) showed up many times. From germline, CDR1 is ENHRY and CDR2 SYGVKD. V was shortened by 5 bases and J by 2 bases, with 9 bases between the two germline ends. The CDR3 covers 13 residues. MiXCR, applied by TCRdb to the RACE reads, yields one record per CDR3 protein. The data hold some 65,000 distinct CDR3 sequences, with around 6.1% observed a single time. The entry originates in a study of human T cells and chemical hapten exposure. The time point is: healthy volunteer bleed at 6 weeks. From whole blood left unfractionated, total RNA was extracted. This receptor was obtained from a female donor in good health. Some clones in this sample may be carry-over from other donors' samples. The sequenced sample was whole blood. This chain connects TRBV10-3 to TRBJ2-5, with a tentative D call TRBD1 (5 bases). The DNA of the CDR3 is TGTGCCATCAGTCCCAGGGTTCAAGAGACCCAGTACTTC. This gives the protein CAISPRVQETQYF.